The 22 T cell receptor beta chains in this list originate from one sample, sequenced in a study of blood T cell repertoires in COVID-19. Data came from immunoSEQ multiplex PCR; TCRdb stores just in-frame clones and leaves some out. The sample carries fewer than 200,000 clones, 86% recorded once. The sample comprised peripheral blood. These receptors all come from a man in his forties or fifties with active or convalescent COVID-19.

V is TRBV7-2 and J is TRBJ1-5, with a weak D call TRBD1 (5 bases). Germline CDR1 reads SGHTA; CDR2 reads FQGNSA. There are 12 residues in the CDR3. V was cut by 5 bases and J by 16 bases, with 18 bases left in between. As DNA, the CDR3 is TGTGCCAGCAGCACACCCTTAGGGGCAAGACATTTT. Amino acid sequence: CASSTPLGARHF.

The V and J genes are TRBV7-7 and TRBJ2-2; TRBD1 matches 10 bases. Germline-derived CDR1 and CDR2 are SSHAT and FNYEAQ (reference sequence). The V segment lost 3 bases and the J segment 4 bases; nucleotides outside the gene matches: 5. The CDR3 runs 16 residues. The CDR3 DNA follows: TGTGCCAGCAGCTTTGGAGGGACAGGGGTCACCGGGGAGCTGTTTTTT. Translating gives CASSFGGTGVTGELFF. The variable domain in full, with the rest retrieved from reference TRBV7-7 and TRBJ2-2, is GAGVSQSPRYKVTKRGQDVTLRCDPISSHATLYWYQQALGQGPEFLTYFNYEAQPDKSGLPSDRFSAERPEGSISTLTIQRTEQRDSAMYRCASSFGGTGVTGELFFGEGSRLTVL.

The gene calls are TRBV19 and TRBJ1-5, with unresolved D. The CDR3 sequence is 15 residues long. The V end lost 5 bases, the J end lost 1 base, and 12 bases lay between the germline ends. Germline V gene lookup returns CDR1 LNHDA and CDR2 SQIVND (reference sequence). As DNA, the CDR3 is TGTGCCAGTAGTTTCGAAATGAGGAGCAATCAGCCCCAGCATTTT. This sequence encodes CASSFEMRSNQPQHF. The whole variable domain, remainder taken from reference TRBV19 and TRBJ1-5, is DGGITQSPKYLFRKEGQNVTLSCEQNLNHDAMYWYRQDPGQGLRLIYYSQIVNDFQKGDIAEGYSVSREKKESFPLTVTSAQKNPTAFYLCASSFEMRSNQPQHFGDGTRLSIL.

For this clone: This same CDR3 is encoded by further DNA sequences in the sample. This chain uses TRBV5-1 with TRBJ2-5, with D possibly TRBD1 on 6 matching bases. V lost 3 bases and J 3 bases, leaving 9 bases between the germline ends. Germline V gene sequence: CDR1 SGHRS, CDR2 YFSETQ. This CDR3 has 13 amino acids. The CDR3 DNA reads as TGCGCCAGCAGCTCTGGACAGAAAGAGACCCAGTACTTC. Translated: CASSSGQKETQYF.

The chain carries TRBV7-2 and TRBJ2-5; TRBD1 agrees at 11 bases. CDR3 length: 16 residues. The V segment lost 4 bases and the J segment 4 bases; nucleotides outside the gene matches: 8. Germline V gene lookup returns CDR1 SGHTA and CDR2 FQGNSA. CDR3 in DNA: TGTGCCAGCAGCTGGGGCAGGACAGGGGGCGGAGAGACCCAGTACTTC. Translating gives CASSWGRTGGGETQYF. Complete variable domain (other parts from reference TRBV7-2 and TRBJ2-5): GAGVSQSPSNKVTEKGKDVELRCDPISGHTALYWYRQSLGQGLEFLIYFQGNSAPDKSGLPSDRFSAERTGGSVSTLTIQRTQQEDSAVYLCASSWGRTGGGETQYFGPGTRLLVL.

This clone was observed a few times. J is TRBJ2-3 and V is TRBV7-3; 7 bases match TRBD2. Per the germline V gene, CDR1 is SGHTA and CDR2 is FQGTGA. This CDR3 has 15 amino acids. V lost 1 base to trimming and J lost 0 bases; unmatched junction nucleotides: 1. The CDR3 spells CASSLMGGSTDTQYF. For the CDR3, the DNA is TGTGCCAGCAGCTTAATGGGGGGGAGCACAGATACGCAGTATTTT.

The chain links TRBV27 to TRBJ2-1; TRBD2 matches at 9 bases. Trimming cost V 4 bases and J 8 bases; bases outside gene matches: 15. Germline V lookup: CDR1 MNHEY, CDR2 SMNVEV (reference sequence). CDR3 length: 17 amino acids. CDR3 DNA: TGTGCCAGCAGTTCCCTATTCATAGCGGGAGAGATGGATGAGCAGTTCTTC. Protein product: CASSSLFIAGEMDEQFF.

The chain is built from TRBV3-1 (or the pseudogene TRBV3-2) and TRBJ1-6, with D hard to call. Trimming removed 4 bases at V and 8 bases at J, with 9 bases between. Germline lookup yields CDR1 LGHDT and CDR2 YNNKEL (reference sequence). The CDR3 has 13 amino acids. CDR3 in amino acids: CASSPRVDSPLHF. The CDR3 DNA reads TGTGCCAGCAGCCCCCGGGTAGATTCACCCCTCCACTTT.

This chain uses TRBV12-3 or TRBV12-4 with TRBJ2-1; 9 bases agree with TRBD2. The CDR3 covers 13 residues. The junction had 5 bases not matched to a gene; V was cut back by 2 bases and J by 12 bases. The CDR3 DNA is TGTGCCAGCAGTTTAATTGCGGGAGGGGGGCAGTTCTTC. It translates to CASSLIAGGGQFF.

The chain links TRBV4-1 to TRBJ1-2; D ambiguous. V lost 4 bases, J lost 4 bases, and 10 bases lay in between. The CDR3 is made up of 13 amino acids. Germline CDR1 and CDR2: MGHRA and YSYEKL. In DNA form, the CDR3 reads TGCGCCAGCAGCCCTGAGGTTGCCTATGGCTACACCTTC. Translated, it gives CASSPEVAYGYTF.

This chain joins TRBV27 and TRBJ2-7; tentative D call: TRBD1 (5 bases). The germline V gene encodes CDR1 MNHEY and CDR2 SMNVEV (reference sequence). The CDR3 consists of 13 residues. The V gene lost 5 bases and the J gene lost 3 bases, with 11 bases spanning the gap. CDR3: CASSTTEYYEQYF. For the CDR3, the DNA is TGTGCCAGCAGTACGACAGAGTACTACGAGCAGTACTTC.

The V gene is TRBV5-4, the J gene TRBJ2-3; D is unresolved. Deletions cut 1 base from V and 0 bases from J, with 9 bases between. The CDR3 extends over 15 amino acids. Germline CDR1 is SGHNT and CDR2 is YYREEE (reference sequence). CDR3 in DNA: TGTGCCAGCAGCTTGTCCCAGACTAGCACAGATACGCAGTATTTT. This sequence encodes CASSLSQTSTDTQYF.

This sequence joins TRBV3-1 (or the pseudogene TRBV3-2) and TRBJ1-5; D gene ambiguous. CDR3 length: 13 amino acids. With 1 base removed from V and 7 bases from J, the gap between germline ends came to 8 bases. CDR1 is LGHDT and CDR2 is YNNKEL in the germline V gene (reference sequence). The CDR3, as DNA: TGTGCCAGCAGCCAAGGTCCGGAGCAGCCCCAGCATTTT. It is translated as CASSQGPEQPQHF.

The rearrangement joins TRBV6-6 to TRBJ2-2, with TRBD2 matching 9 bases. CDR1 and CDR2 from the germline V gene are MNHNY and SVGAGI (reference sequence). The CDR3 extends over 14 amino acids. The junction had 4 bases not matched to a gene; V was cut back by 7 bases and J by 4 bases. CDR3 amino acids: CASKTLAGTGELFF. Here the CDR3 DNA reads TGTGCCAGCAAGACACTAGCGGGCACCGGGGAGCTGTTTTTT.

The CDR3 bases are TGTGCCAGCAGTCCCGGGACAGGGCCGAACACTGAAGCTTTCTTT. As protein: CASSPGTGPNTEAFF. The chain combines TRBV28 with TRBJ1-1, with TRBD1 matching 9 bases. Germline-derived CDR1 and CDR2 are MDHEN and SYDVKM. The CDR3 covers 15 residues. J lost 1 base, V lost 5 bases, and 5 bases had no gene match.

This clone has only one observation. The chain has TRBV19 and TRBJ2-5, with D possibly matching TRBD2 (5 bases). Germline V gene lookup returns CDR1 LNHDA and CDR2 SQIVND (reference sequence). CDR3 length: 12 amino acids. V lost 3 bases to trimming and J lost 5 bases, with 7 bases between them. The CDR3 region has the DNA TGTGCCAGTAGTATCGCGGGCGAGACCCAGTACTTC. Its translation: CASSIAGETQYF.

The chain carries TRBV9 and TRBJ1-3; D remains ambiguous. Germline V gene sequence: CDR1 SGDLS, CDR2 YYNGEE. The CDR3 runs to 18 residues. Trimming shortened V by 0 bases and J by 3 bases, and 19 bases separated the two germline ends. CDR3 nucleotides: TGTGCCAGCAGCGTAGCTCCCCGATTACCAGCGGGTGGAAACACCATATATTTT. It codes for CASSVAPRLPAGGNTIYF.

The chain combines TRBV3-1 (or the pseudogene TRBV3-2) with TRBJ2-2; D is possibly TRBD1 (6 bases). V was pared by 3 bases and J by 6 bases, with 14 bases between. CDR3 size: 15 residues. Germline V gives CDR1 LGHDT, CDR2 YNNKEL (reference sequence). The CDR3 loop is CASSQWAGDAGELFF. The CDR3 nucleotides are TGTGCCAGCAGCCAGTGGGCAGGGGACGCCGGGGAGCTGTTTTTT.

Here the CDR3 reads CASSPAHGQGRDTQYF. The DNA of the CDR3 is TGTGCCAGCAGCCCCGCGCACGGGCAAGGGAGAGATACGCAGTATTTT. V is TRBV4-2 and J is TRBJ2-3; D may be TRBD2 (5 bases). Germline V gene data show CDR1 as LGHNA and CDR2 as YNFKEQ. There are 16 residues in the CDR3. V lost 4 bases, J lost 5 bases, and 19 bases lay in between.

This clone was counted once. The chain couples TRBV28 to TRBJ1-2, with D possibly matching TRBD1 (6 bases). In germline, CDR1 is MDHEN, CDR2 SYDVKM. The CDR3 is 11 residues long. V lost 8 bases and J lost 5, with 9 bases in between. The CDR3 DNA reads as TGTGCCAGCGACCAGGGGTATGGCTACACCTTC. As protein: CASDQGYGYTF.

V gene TRBV2 combines with J gene TRBJ2-2; no firm D call. V was trimmed by 5 bases and J by 0 bases, leaving 10 bases between them. Germline assignment: CDR1 SNHLY and CDR2 FYNNEI. The CDR3 totals 15 residues. The CDR3 is CASSPRLSNTGELFF. The DNA for the CDR3 is TGTGCCAGCAGTCCCAGGCTGTCGAACACCGGGGAGCTGTTTTTT.

V is TRBV6-1 and J is TRBJ1-4; D not certain. In germline, CDR1 is MNHNS, CDR2 SASEGT. Trimming cost V 1 base and J 3 bases, with 6 bases left between them. The length of the CDR3 is 14 residues. CDR3 protein: CASSEVAANEKLFF. CDR3 nucleotide sequence: TGTGCCAGCAGTGAAGTCGCGGCTAATGAAAAACTGTTTTTT.